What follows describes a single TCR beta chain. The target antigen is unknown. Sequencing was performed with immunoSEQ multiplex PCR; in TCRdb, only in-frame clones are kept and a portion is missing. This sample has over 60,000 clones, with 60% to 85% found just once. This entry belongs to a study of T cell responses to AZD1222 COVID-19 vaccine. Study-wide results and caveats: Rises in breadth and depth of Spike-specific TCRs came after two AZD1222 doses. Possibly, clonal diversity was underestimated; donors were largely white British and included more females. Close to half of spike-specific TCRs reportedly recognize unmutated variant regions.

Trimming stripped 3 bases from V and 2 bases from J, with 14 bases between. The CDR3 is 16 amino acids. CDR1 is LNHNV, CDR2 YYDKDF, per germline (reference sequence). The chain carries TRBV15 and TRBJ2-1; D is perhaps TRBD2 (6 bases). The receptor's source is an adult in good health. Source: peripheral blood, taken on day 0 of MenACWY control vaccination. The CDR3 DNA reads TGTGCCACCAGCAGGGAGGGGCGGCTCGCCTACAATGAGCAGTTCTTC. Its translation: CATSREGRLAYNEQFF.